Sequencing of this TCR beta chain was carried out in a study of blood T cell repertoires in COVID-19 (dated by TCRdb to the early 2020s). As for the study more broadly: Samples from collaborators originated in the United States, Italy and Spain and spanned both the acute and convalescent phases of COVID-19. The material from the prospective study consisted of cDNA or gDNA derived from T cells, B-cell-depleted T cells, or PBMCs. Subjects who had been exposed to COVID-19, were actively infected with it, or had recovered from it provided the deeply sampled blood TCRbeta repertoires that made up the dataset. The repertoires were released in a freely available public database meant as a resource for research on the immune response to SARS-CoV-2. Samples came from the ongoing ImmuneRACE study (first 160 participants) plus 1,254 subjects from 6 global collaborators. The sample metadata nearly always contained a de-identified subject ID, COVID-19 status, age in years and sex. HLA class I and class II types, where available, came from metadata supplied by the sample provider rather than from assay-based typing.

Participants in the prospective study were enrolled through a virtual design, were aged roughly 18 to 100 years, and lived in fewer than 30 United States geographic areas. In the prospective study, cohorts were assigned on the basis of participant-reported clinical history obtained from a screening survey and a study questionnaire. In the prospective study, mobile phlebotomists collected whole blood, serum and a nasopharyngeal or oropharyngeal swab from each participant. Participants in the prospective study had the option to provide additional blood draws and questionnaires over an approximately 2-month period. Blood samples from the prospective study were shipped frozen or at room temperature prior to DNA extraction. This clone was seen a handful of times. The clone's antigen remains unknown. No per-base quality is available; no much larger clone lies one base away. V and J lose 0 bases and 8 bases, and a span of 10 bases separates them. Including the terminal cysteine and phenylalanine, the CDR3 comprises 14 residues. The sequence is cut down to CDR3 DNA, 42 bases in frame from base 1. Based on the germline V gene, the CDR1 and CDR2 sequences are SGHAT and FQNNGV.

TCRbeta CDR3 regions were amplified from genomic DNA by means of the immunoSEQ Assay, a bias-controlled multiplex PCR. Per the authors' processing: The number of nucleated cells in each sample was estimated from the amplification of reference gene primers within the assay. Sequence reads were collapsed and filtered to measure the absolute abundance of every unique TCRbeta CDR3 rearrangement. For each sample, productive Simpson clonality was calculated by taking the square root of Simpson's diversity index across productive rearrangements. TCRdb limited this immuneACCESS table to in-frame rearrangements with V and J called. A share of clones is missing; checked studies link under half to unresolved V genes, and the rest is unexplained. The V and J calls and clone size come from that table; D and trimming were worked out from the DNA. This sample lists some 210,000 clones; 81% were detected once. Approximately 9% of the sample is in the top ten clones.

General findings and caveats noted by the study authors: How much clinical and demographic metadata was included differed by source and by participant, and the metadata was provided uncurated.

The sample comprised PBMCs or T cells enriched from blood (not recorded which). The chain joins TRBV11-2 to TRBJ2-2, with TRBD1 tentatively as D gene (6 bases match). The TCR originated in a woman between 50 and 59 years old with acute COVID-19. Read as DNA, the sequence is TGTGCCAGCAGCTTAGATGAGGGGGTAGGGGAGCTGTTTTTT. It translates as CASSLDEGVGELFF.